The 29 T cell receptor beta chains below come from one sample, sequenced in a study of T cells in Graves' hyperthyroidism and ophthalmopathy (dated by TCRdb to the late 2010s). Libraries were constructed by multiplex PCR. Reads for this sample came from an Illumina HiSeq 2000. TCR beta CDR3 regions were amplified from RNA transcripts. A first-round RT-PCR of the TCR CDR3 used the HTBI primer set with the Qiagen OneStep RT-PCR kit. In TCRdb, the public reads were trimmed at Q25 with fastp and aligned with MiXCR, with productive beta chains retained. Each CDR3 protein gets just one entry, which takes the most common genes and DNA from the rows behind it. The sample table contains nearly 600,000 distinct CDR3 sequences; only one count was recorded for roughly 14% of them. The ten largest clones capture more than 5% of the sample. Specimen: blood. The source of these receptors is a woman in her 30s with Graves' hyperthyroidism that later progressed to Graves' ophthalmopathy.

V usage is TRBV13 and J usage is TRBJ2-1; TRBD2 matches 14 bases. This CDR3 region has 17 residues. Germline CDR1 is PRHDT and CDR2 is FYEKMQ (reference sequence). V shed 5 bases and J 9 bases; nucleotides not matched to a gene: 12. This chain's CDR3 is CASSTGLAGAPGFEQFF. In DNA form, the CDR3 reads TGTGCCAGCAGCACGGGACTAGCGGGAGCACCAGGGTTTGAGCAGTTCTTC.

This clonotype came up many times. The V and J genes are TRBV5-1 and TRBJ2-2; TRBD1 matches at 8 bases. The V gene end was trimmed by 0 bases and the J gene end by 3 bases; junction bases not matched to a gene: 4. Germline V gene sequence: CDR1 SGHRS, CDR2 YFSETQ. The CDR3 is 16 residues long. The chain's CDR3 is CASSLDLDRDTGELFF. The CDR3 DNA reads TGCGCCAGCAGCTTGGACCTGGACAGGGACACCGGGGAGCTGTTTTTT.

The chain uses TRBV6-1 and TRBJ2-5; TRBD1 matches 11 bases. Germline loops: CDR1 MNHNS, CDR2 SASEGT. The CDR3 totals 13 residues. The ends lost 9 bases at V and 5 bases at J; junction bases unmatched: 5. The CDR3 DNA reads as TGTGCCAGTGGACAGGGGGCTTGGGAGACCCAGTACTTC. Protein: CASGQGAWETQYF.

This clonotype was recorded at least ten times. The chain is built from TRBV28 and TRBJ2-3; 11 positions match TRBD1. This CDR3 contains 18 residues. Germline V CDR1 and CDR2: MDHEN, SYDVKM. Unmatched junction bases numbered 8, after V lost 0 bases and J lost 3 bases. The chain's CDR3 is CASSLWSGTGGRTDTQYF. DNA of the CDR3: TGTGCCAGCAGTTTATGGTCCGGGACAGGGGGAAGGACAGATACGCAGTATTTT.

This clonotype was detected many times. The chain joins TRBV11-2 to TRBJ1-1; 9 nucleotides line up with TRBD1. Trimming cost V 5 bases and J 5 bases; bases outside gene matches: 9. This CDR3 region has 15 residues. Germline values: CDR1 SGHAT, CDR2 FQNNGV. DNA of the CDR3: TGTGCCAGCAGCCACTACAGGGGGCGCGAAACTGAAGCTTTCTTT. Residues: CASSHYRGRETEAFF.

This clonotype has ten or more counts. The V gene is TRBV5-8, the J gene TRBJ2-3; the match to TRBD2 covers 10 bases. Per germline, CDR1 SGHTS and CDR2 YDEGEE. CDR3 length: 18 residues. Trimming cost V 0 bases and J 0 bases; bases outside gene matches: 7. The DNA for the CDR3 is TGTGCCAGCAGCTTGGTACTAGCGGGATCCACTAGCACAGATACGCAGTATTTT. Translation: CASSLVLAGSTSTDTQYF. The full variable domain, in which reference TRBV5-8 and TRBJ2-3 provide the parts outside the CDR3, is EAGVTQSPTHLIKTRGQQATLRCSPISGHTSVYWYQQALGLGLQFLLWYDEGEERNRGNFPPRFSGRQFPNYSSELNVNALELEDSALYLCASSLVLAGSTSTDTQYFGPGTRLTVL.

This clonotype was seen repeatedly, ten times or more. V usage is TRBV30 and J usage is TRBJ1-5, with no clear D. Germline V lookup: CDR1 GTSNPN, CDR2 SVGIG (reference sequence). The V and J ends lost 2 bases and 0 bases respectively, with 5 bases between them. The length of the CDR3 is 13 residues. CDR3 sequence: CAWSFNSNQPQHF. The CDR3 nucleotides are TGTGCCTGGAGTTTTAATAGCAATCAGCCCCAGCATTTT.

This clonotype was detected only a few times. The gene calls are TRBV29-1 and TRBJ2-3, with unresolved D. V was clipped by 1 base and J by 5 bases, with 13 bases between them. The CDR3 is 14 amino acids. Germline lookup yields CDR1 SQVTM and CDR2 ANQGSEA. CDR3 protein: CSVEGWTEEDTQYF. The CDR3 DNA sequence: TGCAGCGTTGAAGGATGGACGGAAGAAGATACGCAGTATTTT.

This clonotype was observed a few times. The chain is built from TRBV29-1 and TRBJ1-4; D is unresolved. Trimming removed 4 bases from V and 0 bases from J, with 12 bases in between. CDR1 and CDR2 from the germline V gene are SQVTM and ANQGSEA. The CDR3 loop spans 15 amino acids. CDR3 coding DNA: TGCAGCGTTGTTGGGGATAGGGCAACTAATGAAAAACTGTTTTTT. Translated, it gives CSVVGDRATNEKLFF.

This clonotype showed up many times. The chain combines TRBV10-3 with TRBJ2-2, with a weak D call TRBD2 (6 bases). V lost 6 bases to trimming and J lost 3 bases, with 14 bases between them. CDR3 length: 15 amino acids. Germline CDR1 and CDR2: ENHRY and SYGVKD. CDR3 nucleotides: TGTGCCATCAGCCCGGGGGAGGCCCACACCGGGGAGCTGTTTTTT. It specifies CAISPGEAHTGELFF.

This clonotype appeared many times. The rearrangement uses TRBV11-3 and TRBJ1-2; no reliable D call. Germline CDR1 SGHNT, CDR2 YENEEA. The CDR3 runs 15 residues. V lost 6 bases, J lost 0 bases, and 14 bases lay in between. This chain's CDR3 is CASRGQGLSNYGYTF. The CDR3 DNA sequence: TGTGCCAGCAGGGGTCAAGGACTTTCTAACTATGGCTACACCTTC.

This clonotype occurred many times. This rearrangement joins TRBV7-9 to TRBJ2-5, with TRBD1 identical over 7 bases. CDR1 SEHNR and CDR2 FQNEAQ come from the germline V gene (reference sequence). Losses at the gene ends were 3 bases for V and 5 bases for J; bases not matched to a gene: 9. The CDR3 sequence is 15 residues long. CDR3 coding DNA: TGTGCCAGCAGCTTTACTGAGGGGGCGGGTGAGACCCAGTACTTC. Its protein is CASSFTEGAGETQYF. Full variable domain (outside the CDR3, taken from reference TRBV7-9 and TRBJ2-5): DTGVSQNPRHKITKRGQNVTFRCDPISEHNRLYWYRQTLGQGPEFLTYFQNEAQLEKSRLLSDRFSAERPKGSFSTLEIQRTEQGDSAMYLCASSFTEGAGETQYFGPGTRLLVL.

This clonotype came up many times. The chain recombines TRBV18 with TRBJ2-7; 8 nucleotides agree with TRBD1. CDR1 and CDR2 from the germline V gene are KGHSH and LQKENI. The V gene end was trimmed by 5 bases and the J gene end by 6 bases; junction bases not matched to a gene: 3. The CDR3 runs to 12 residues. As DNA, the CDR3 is TGTGCCAGCTCATCGGACAGGGCCGAGCAGTACTTC. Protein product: CASSSDRAEQYF. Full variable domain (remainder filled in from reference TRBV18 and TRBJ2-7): NAGVMQNPRHLVRRRGQEARLRCSPMKGHSHVYWYRQLPEEGLKFMVYLQKENIIDESGMPKERFSAEFPKEGPSILRIQQVVRGDSAAYFCASSSDRAEQYFGPGTRLTVT.

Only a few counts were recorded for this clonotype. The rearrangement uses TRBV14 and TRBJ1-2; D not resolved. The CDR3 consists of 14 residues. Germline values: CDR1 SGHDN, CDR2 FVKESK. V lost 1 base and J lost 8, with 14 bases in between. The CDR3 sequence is CASSQVRSPEGYTF. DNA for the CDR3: TGTGCCAGCAGCCAAGTGAGGTCCCCGGAGGGCTACACCTTC.

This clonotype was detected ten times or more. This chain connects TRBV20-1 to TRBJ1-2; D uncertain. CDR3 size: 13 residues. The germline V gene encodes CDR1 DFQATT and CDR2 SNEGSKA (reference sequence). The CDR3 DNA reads TGCAGCGGAGACCTTGGTACTAACTATGGCTACACCTTC. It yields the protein CSGDLGTNYGYTF.

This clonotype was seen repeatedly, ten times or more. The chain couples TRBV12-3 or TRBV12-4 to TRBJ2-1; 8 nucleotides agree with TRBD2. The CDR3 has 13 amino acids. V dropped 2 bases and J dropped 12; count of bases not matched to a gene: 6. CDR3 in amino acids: CASSLLGAGAQFF. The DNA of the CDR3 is TGTGCCAGCAGTTTATTAGGAGCGGGAGCGCAGTTCTTC.

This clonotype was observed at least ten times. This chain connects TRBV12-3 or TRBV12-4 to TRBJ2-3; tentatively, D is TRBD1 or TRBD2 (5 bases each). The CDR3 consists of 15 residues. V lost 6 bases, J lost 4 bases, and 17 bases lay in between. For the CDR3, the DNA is TGTGCCAGCAGAAGCCGGGACCCGAGGGCAGATACGCAGTATTTT. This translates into CASRSRDPRADTQYF.

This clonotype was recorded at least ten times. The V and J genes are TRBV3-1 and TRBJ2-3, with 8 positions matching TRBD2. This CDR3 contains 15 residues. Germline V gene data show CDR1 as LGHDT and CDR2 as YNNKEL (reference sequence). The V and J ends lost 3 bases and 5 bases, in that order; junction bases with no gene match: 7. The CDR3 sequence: CASSQHSGAQDTQYF. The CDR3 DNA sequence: TGTGCCAGCAGCCAGCATAGCGGGGCGCAAGATACGCAGTATTTT.

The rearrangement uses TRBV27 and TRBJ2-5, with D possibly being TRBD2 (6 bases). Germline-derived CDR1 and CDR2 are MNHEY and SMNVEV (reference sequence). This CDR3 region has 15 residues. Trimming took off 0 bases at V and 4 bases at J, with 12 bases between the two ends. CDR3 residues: CASSLSRGAGETQYF. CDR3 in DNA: TGTGCCAGCAGTTTATCCCGGGGAGCGGGAGAGACCCAGTACTTC.

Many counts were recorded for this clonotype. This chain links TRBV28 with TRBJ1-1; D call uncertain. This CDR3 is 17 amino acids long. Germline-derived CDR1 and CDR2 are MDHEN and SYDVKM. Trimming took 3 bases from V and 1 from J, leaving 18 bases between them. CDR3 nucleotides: TGTGCCAGCAGTTTTGAACCGCCCGGGTCGAGGAACACTGAAGCTTTCTTT. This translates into CASSFEPPGSRNTEAFF.

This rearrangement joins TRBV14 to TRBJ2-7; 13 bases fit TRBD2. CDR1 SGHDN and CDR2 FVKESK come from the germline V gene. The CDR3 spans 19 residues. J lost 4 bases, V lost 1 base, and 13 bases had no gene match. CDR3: CASSQGVQKGTSGIYEQYF. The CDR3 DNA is TGTGCCAGCAGCCAAGGGGTACAGAAGGGGACTAGCGGGATATACGAGCAGTACTTC.

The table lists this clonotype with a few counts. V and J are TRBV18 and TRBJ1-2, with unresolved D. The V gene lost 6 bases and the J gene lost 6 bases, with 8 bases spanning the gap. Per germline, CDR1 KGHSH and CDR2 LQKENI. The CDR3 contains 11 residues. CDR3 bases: TGTGCCAGCTCTTTTAAGGATGGCTACACCTTC. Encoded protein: CASSFKDGYTF.

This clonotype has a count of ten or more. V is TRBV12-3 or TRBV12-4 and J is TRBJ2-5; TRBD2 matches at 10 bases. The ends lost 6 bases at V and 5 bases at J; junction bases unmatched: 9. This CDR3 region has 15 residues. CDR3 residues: CASSSAGGPWETQYF. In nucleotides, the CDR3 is TGTGCCAGCAGCTCAGCGGGAGGGCCTTGGGAGACCCAGTACTTC.

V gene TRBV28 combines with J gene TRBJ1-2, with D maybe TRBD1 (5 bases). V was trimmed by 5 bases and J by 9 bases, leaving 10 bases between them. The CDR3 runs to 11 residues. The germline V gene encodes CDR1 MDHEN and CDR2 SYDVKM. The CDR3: CASSESGSYTF. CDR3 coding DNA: TGTGCCAGCAGTGAATCAGGGAGCTACACCTTC.

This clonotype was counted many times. Here the CDR3 reads CASSKGLAGNSYEQYF. CDR3 bases: TGTGCCAGCAGTAAGGGACTAGCGGGCAACTCCTACGAGCAGTACTTC. This sequence joins TRBV2 and TRBJ2-7; 12 bases map to TRBD2. The V and J ends lost 5 bases and 0 bases, in that order; junction bases with no gene match: 5. CDR1 is SNHLY and CDR2 is FYNNEI in the germline V gene. The CDR3 covers 16 residues.

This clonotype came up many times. CDR3 DNA: TGTGCCAGCAGCCAAGAAGTGGGCGGGTACAATGAGCAGTTCTTC. Protein sequence: CASSQEVGGYNEQFF. The chain uses TRBV4-2 and TRBJ2-1; D is perhaps TRBD2 (5 bases). The CDR3 totals 15 residues. V lost 0 bases, J lost 4 bases, and 10 bases lay in between. Germline V gives CDR1 LGHNA, CDR2 YNFKEQ.

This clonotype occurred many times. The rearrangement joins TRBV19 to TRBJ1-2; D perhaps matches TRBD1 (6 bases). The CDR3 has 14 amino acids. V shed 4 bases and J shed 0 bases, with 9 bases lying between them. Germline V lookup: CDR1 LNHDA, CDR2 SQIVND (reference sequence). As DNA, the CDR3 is TGTGCCAGTAGTAGATGGACAGCTAACTATGGCTACACCTTC. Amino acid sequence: CASSRWTANYGYTF.

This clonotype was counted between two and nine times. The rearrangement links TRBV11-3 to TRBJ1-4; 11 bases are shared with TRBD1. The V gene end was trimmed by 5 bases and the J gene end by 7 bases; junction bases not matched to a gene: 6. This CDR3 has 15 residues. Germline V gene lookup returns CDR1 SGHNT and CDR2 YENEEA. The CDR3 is CASSASGTGGEKLFF. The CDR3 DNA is TGTGCCAGCAGCGCGTCCGGGACAGGGGGTGAAAAACTGTTTTTT. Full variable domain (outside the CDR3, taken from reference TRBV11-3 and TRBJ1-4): EAGVVQSPRYKIIEKKQPVAFWCNPISGHNTLYWYLQNLGQGPELLIRYENEEAVDDSQLPKDRFSAERLKGVDSTLKIQPAELGDSAVYLCASSASGTGGEKLFFGSGTQLSVL.

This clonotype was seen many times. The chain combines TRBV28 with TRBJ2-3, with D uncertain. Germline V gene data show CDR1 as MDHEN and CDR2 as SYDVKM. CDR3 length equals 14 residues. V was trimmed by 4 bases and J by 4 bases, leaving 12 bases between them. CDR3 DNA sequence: TGTGCCAGCAGTTGGACGGGTGATTCAGATACGCAGTATTTT. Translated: CASSWTGDSDTQYF.